This T cell receptor (beta chain) derives from a study of blood T cell repertoires in COVID-19. Turning to the study itself: The samples span acute and convalescent COVID-19 from the United States, Italy and Spain. From T cells, B-cell-depleted T cells, or PBMCs came the material, which was cDNA or gDNA.

Germline assignment: CDR1 SGHAT and CDR2 FQNNGV. CDR3 length equals 15 residues. V lost 5 bases to trimming and J lost 4 bases; unmatched junction nucleotides: 7. Methods used by the authors: Nucleated cell number was recorded as an estimate derived from reference gene primer amplification. Generated by immunoSEQ multiplex PCR, the TCRdb table keeps only in-frame clones and is missing some. D and trimming were read from the DNA, whereas the V and J calls and clone size are those reported in that table. The top ten hold about 2.2% of the sample, which has 210,000 or so clones, roughly nine tenths seen once.

The genes are TRBV11-2 and TRBJ2-1, with 8 bases aligning to TRBD2. This clonotype was sampled from a woman in her fifties or sixties with acute or convalescent COVID-19. What was sequenced was peripheral blood. CDR3 amino acids: CASSVGLDSYNEQFF. The CDR3 nucleotides read TGTGCCAGCAGCGTGGGACTAGATTCTTACAATGAGCAGTTCTTC.